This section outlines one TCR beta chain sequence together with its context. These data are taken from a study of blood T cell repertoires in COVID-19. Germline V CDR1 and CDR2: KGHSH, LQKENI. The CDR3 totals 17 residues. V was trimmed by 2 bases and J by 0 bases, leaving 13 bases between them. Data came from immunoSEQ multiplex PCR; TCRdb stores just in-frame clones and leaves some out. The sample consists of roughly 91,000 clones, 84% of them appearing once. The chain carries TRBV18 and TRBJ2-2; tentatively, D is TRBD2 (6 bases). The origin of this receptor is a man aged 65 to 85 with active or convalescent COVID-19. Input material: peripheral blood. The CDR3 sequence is CASSPLNRETNTGELFF. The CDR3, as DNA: TGTGCCAGCTCACCATTAAATCGGGAGACGAACACCGGGGAGCTGTTTTTT.